The source of this T cell receptor beta chain is a study of blood T cell repertoires in COVID-19. Background on the study: Sites in the United States, Italy and Spain provided acute and convalescent COVID-19 samples. Sample material is recorded as cDNA or gDNA derived from T cells, B-cell-depleted T cells, or PBMCs.

As processed by the authors: Researchers report that nucleated cell counts were estimated from reference gene primer amplification. Repertoires were generated with immunoSEQ multiplex PCR, while TCRdb's copy carries only in-frame clones and drops some. D and trimming were read from the DNA, whereas the V and J calls and clone size are those reported in that table. This sample has 30,000 to 40,000 clones, with roughly three quarters found just once. Source material: peripheral blood. This sequence originates from a human donor in a cohort sampled during active COVID-19.

This CDR3 reads CASSPGQGALRYEQYF. The DNA for the CDR3 is TGTGCCAGCTCTCCGGGACAGGGGGCGCTTCGCTACGAGCAGTACTTC. The chain carries TRBV18 and TRBJ2-7, with 12 nucleotides matching TRBD1. Germline CDR1 and CDR2: KGHSH and LQKENI. There are 16 residues in the CDR3. The V segment lost 6 bases and the J segment 3 bases; nucleotides outside the gene matches: 9.